This entry features one T cell receptor (beta chain) sequence. The antigen it recognizes is unknown. Within one base of it there is no much larger clone, and no base qualities were kept. The entry originates in a study of blood T cells in healthy people across ages (dated by TCRdb to between 2015 and 2016). Looking at the study overall: In model experiments, template switching captured roughly one uniquely barcoded TCR beta cDNA molecule for every two T cells. Donors were grouped into four age groups: young (average 16 years), middle-aged (about 40), aged (around 56) and long-lived (just over 80). To track age-related changes in TCR beta repertoire diversity, the study relied on deep sequencing normalized with unique cDNA molecular identifiers. For two donors (one aged 18 to 29 and one aged 80 or older), the study analyzed two additional independent replicas of 1 million unique cDNA reads from the same blood draw. To avoid experimental bias, donors of different ages were randomly spread across the sequencing lanes. General conclusions and limits of the study: As age increased, observed TCR beta diversity per million T cells dropped in a roughly linear way, and a significant reduction was already evident by age about 40. The CMV infection status of donors was not known, potentially confounding age-related changes in expanded clonotypes. Compared with the aged group, the long-lived group had more naive CD4+ T cells, fewer expanded clones and increased TCR diversity, suggesting age selection. Estimates of total diversity from one million sequenced T cells were regarded as lower bounds and underestimates. Bulk unsorted PBMC profiling prevented conclusive comparison of naive and antigen-experienced compartments. There was a strong correlation between observed TCR beta diversity and the percentage of naive T cells measured by flow cytometry.

From cysteine to phenylalanine, the CDR3 is 17 amino acids long. Solely the CDR3 DNA is kept, with 51 bases framed from the first base. CDR1 and CDR2, per the germline V gene (reference sequence), are SGHAT and FQDESV. Relative to germline, V is missing 4 bases and J is missing 10 bases, with 16 bases of the junction outside any gene match. The roughly 42 donors, aged about 6 to 90 years, were systemically healthy Caucasian individuals from Russia. Around 10 milliliters of peripheral blood were collected from each donor into EDTA-treated Vacutainer tubes. Ficoll-Paque density-gradient centrifugation was used to isolate PBMCs, with at least 6.5 million per sample. Total RNA, at least 5.5 micrograms per sample, was extracted from PBMCs with Trizol reagent. The percentages of naive CD45RAhigh/CD27high T cells were determined by flow cytometry on a PBMC aliquot from every donor. Receptors were amplified or captured by 5' RACE. These reads were obtained on an Illumina HiSeq 2500. A second PCR of roughly 7 to 12 cycles was run with a J-beta primer mix and a sample-barcoded 5' primer. A unique molecular identifier was introduced onto each TCR beta cDNA molecule by a template-switch 5' adaptor carrying 12 random nucleotides. At least 2.5 million CDR3-containing paired-end reads were obtained from each sample. All of the RNA was converted into first-strand cDNA using the Mint cDNA synthesis kit, with a TRBC-specific oligonucleotide serving as the primer. All cDNA was treated with uracil-DNA glycosylase and then went through a first 18-cycle PCR with the universal primers M1SS and BC2_uni_R. On the study's bioinformatics: For normalization, 1 million high-quality reads, each with a distinct molecular identifier, were randomly selected from each sample. Reads sharing molecular identifiers were discarded rather than binned into consensus sequences. MiTCR, run with a Q25 quality threshold and the strictest error-elimination algorithm, handled CDR3 identification, clonotype clustering and error correction. Lower-bound total TCR beta diversity was estimated with a nonparametric unseen species model using Euler transformation. TCRdb's own reprocessing of the public reads used fastp at Q25 and MiXCR and kept productive beta chains. CDR3 protein sequences are deduplicated, and each keeps its most common genes and DNA. It is TCRdb's table, rather than the study itself, that gives the V and J calls and clone size. Within this sample are some 700,000 distinct CDR3 sequences, with approximately 43% of them counted one time only. Around a fifth of the sample goes to the ten largest clones.

The receptor was derived from an older woman in good health. The sequence links TRBV11-1 to TRBJ1-6; TRBD1 aligns with 7 central bases. Sequenced sample: blood. The DNA is as follows: TGTGCCAGCAGCTCCTTAGTCCTCGGGACAGTATCCTCACCCCTCCACTTT. This yields the protein CASSSLVLGTVSSPLHF.